A selection of T cell receptor beta chains follows, all from one sample in a study of CD8 T cells in ankylosing spondylitis. TCRdb itself ran the 5' RACE reads through MiXCR, one entry per CDR3 protein. Here the sample spans 150,000 or so distinct CDR3 sequences, approximately 20% being singletons. The sample was blood, either unsorted or a sorted T cell fraction (not recorded which). Receptors originate from a male donor with ankylosing spondylitis or in good health (not recorded which). Each CDR3 is given with its conserved first and last residue. Each record gives: D gene, J gene, V gene, clone size, CDR3 DNA, CDR3 protein. The D gene is left open where the match is weak. Clone size, where shown, is once, few, many, or a class for clones that have expanded.

D: TRBD2
J: TRBJ2-1
V: TRBV2
size: .
DNA: TGTGCCAGCAGTGAAACTCTAGCGGGGGGACCTGGCAATGAGCAGTTCTTC
CDR3: CASSETLAGGPGNEQFF

D: .
J: TRBJ1-2
V: TRBV12-3/TRBV12-4
size: many
DNA: TGTGCCAGCAGTTCCGGTAGTGTAGATGGCTACACCTTC
CDR3: CASSSGSVDGYTF

D: .
J: TRBJ1-5
V: TRBV2
size: .
DNA: TGTGCCAGCAGTGAAGTAAATCAGCCCCAGCATTTT
CDR3: CASSEVNQPQHF

D: .
J: TRBJ1-2
V: TRBV25-1
size: many
DNA: TGTGCCAGCAGTGACCGGAGATATGGCTACACCTTC
CDR3: CASSDRRYGYTF

D: .
J: TRBJ1-1
V: TRBV5-1
size: many
DNA: TGCGCCAGCAGCTTGGCCACGGGCAGATACACTGAAGCTTTCTTT
CDR3: CASSLATGRYTEAFF

D: TRBD2
J: TRBJ2-7
V: TRBV12-3/TRBV12-4
size: few
DNA: TGTGCCAGCAGTTTGGAGCGGGGCTCTCCCGAGCAGTACTTC
CDR3: CASSLERGSPEQYF

D: TRBD1
J: TRBJ1-1
V: TRBV29-1
size: once
DNA: TGCAGCGTGGGACAGTTGAACACTGAAGCTTTCTTT
CDR3: CSVGQLNTEAFF

D: .
J: TRBJ1-6
V: TRBV5-5
size: many
DNA: TGTGCCAGCAGCTTGACCGGGACGGATTCTTCACCCCTCCACTTT
CDR3: CASSLTGTDSSPLHF

D: .
J: TRBJ2-3
V: TRBV6-2/TRBV6-3
size: many
DNA: TGTGCCAGCAGTTACTCGATCCAGGTGGCAGATACGCAGTATTTT
CDR3: CASSYSIQVADTQYF

D: .
J: TRBJ2-1
V: TRBV5-1
size: .
DNA: TGCGCCAGCAGCTTGGAGGACAATCGCAATGAGCAGTTCTTC
CDR3: CASSLEDNRNEQFF

D: TRBD1
J: TRBJ2-3
V: TRBV18
size: few
DNA: TGTGCCAGCTCACTATGGACAGGGGGCGCAGATACGCAGTATTTT
CDR3: CASSLWTGGADTQYF

D: .
J: TRBJ2-3
V: TRBV20-1
size: many
DNA: TGCAGTGCTAGGGCCCACCTCAGCACAGATACGCAGTATTTT
CDR3: CSARAHLSTDTQYF

D: .
J: TRBJ1-5
V: TRBV12-3/TRBV12-4
size: .
DNA: TGTGCCAGCAGTTTTTCCACGGAGCCCCAGCATTTT
CDR3: CASSFSTEPQHF

D: .
J: TRBJ1-6
V: TRBV5-4
size: many
DNA: TGTGCCAGCAGCGAAACCGACAGGCCTGGTTCACCCCTCCACTTT
CDR3: CASSETDRPGSPLHF

D: .
J: TRBJ2-5
V: TRBV10-3
size: many
DNA: TGTGCCGCCGGAGTGAGCAAAGAGACCCAGTACTTC
CDR3: CAAGVSKETQYF

D: .
J: TRBJ2-1
V: TRBV20-1
size: many
DNA: TGCAGTGCCGCGAGTGGCGATGAGCAGTTCTTC
CDR3: CSAASGDEQFF

D: .
J: TRBJ2-7
V: TRBV6-1
size: .
DNA: TGTGCCAGCAGTGAAGTAGTAGCGTACTACGAGCAGTACTTC
CDR3: CASSEVVAYYEQYF

D: TRBD1
J: TRBJ2-1
V: TRBV7-8
size: once
DNA: TGTGCCAGCAGATGGACAGGGTCCTACAAGTTCTCCTACAATGAGCAGCTCTTC
CDR3: CASRWTGSYKFSYNEQLF

D: .
J: TRBJ2-3
V: TRBV28
size: few
DNA: TGTGCCAGCAGTTATAGTGCTAGCACAGATACGCAGTATTTT
CDR3: CASSYSASTDTQYF

D: .
J: TRBJ2-7
V: TRBV28
size: .
DNA: TGTGCCAGCAGTTCTCATTCAAGCTCCTACGAGCAGTACTTC
CDR3: CASSSHSSSYEQYF

D: TRBD2
J: TRBJ2-3
V: TRBV10-1
size: .
DNA: TGCGCCAGCAGGAAAGGACTAGCGGGAACTGATACGCAGTATTTT
CDR3: CASRKGLAGTDTQYF

D: .
J: TRBJ2-7
V: TRBV20-1
size: many
DNA: TGCAGTGCTAGAGATTTGGGGACATCTCTTTACGAGCAGTACTTC
CDR3: CSARDLGTSLYEQYF